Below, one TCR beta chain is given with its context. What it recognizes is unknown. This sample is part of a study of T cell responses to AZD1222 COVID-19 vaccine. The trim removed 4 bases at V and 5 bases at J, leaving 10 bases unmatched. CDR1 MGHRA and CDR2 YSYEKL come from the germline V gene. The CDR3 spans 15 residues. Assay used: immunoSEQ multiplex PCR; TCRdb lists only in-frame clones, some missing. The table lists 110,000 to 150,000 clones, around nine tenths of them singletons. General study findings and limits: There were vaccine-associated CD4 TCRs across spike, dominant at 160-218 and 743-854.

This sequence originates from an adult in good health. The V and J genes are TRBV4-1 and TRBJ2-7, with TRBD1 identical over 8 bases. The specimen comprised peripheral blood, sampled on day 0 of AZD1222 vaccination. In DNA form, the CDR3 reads TGCGCCAGCAGCCGGGGTATGTACAGGGGGGACGAGCAGTACTTC. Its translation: CASSRGMYRGDEQYF.